The 19 T cell receptor beta chains below all came from one sample that was sequenced in a study of blood T cell repertoires in COVID-19. Clones were sequenced by immunoSEQ multiplex PCR, and TCRdb holds only the in-frame ones, with some missing. This table has about 140,000 clones, more than 75% appearing once. Sequencing was carried out using peripheral blood. These receptors all stem from a human donor with acute or convalescent COVID-19. The donor label of this sample is uncertain.

The gene calls are TRBV21-1 and TRBJ1-5. TRBV21-1 is a pseudogene segment. The CDR3 is made up of 16 amino acids. The CDR3 here is CASSQGGTASNQPQHF. In DNA form, the CDR3 reads TGTGCCAGCAGCCAAGGCGGGACGGCTAGCAATCAGCCCCAGCATTTT.

This clone was observed a few times. The chain joins TRBV5-4 to TRBJ2-4; 8 bases are shared with TRBD2. Germline lookup yields CDR1 SGHNT and CDR2 YYREEE (reference sequence). The junction had 9 bases not matched to a gene; V was cut back by 3 bases and J by 1 base. This CDR3 has 17 amino acids. The CDR3 nucleotides are TGTGCCAGCAGCTCGAACAGCGGGAGTAGGGCCAAAAACATTCAGTACTTC. Residues: CASSSNSGSRAKNIQYF.

This clone occurred once. The CDR3 nucleotides read TGTGCCAGCAGTTTAACGGGCAGGGTTTTTTCACCCCTCCACTTT. Translating it yields CASSLTGRVFSPLHF. This rearrangement joins TRBV27 to TRBJ1-6, with D possibly TRBD1 on 5 matching bases. The V and J ends lost 2 bases and 9 bases respectively, with 14 bases between them. The CDR3 covers 15 residues. CDR1 is MNHEY, CDR2 SMNVEV, per germline (reference sequence).

A single count supports this clone. The V call is TRBV2, the J call TRBJ2-7; 11 bases fit TRBD2. V trimming: 5 bases; J trimming: 3 bases; junction bases outside the gene matches: 12. Germline lookup yields CDR1 SNHLY and CDR2 FYNNEI. The CDR3 contains 17 residues. The DNA of the CDR3 is TGTGCCAGCAGTATGGGTAGCGGGGGGGCTTACTACTACGAGCAGTACTTC. Residues: CASSMGSGGAYYYEQYF.

This clone has only one observation. The chain combines TRBV4-3 with TRBJ1-4; weak D call: TRBD1 (5 bases). Per the germline V gene, CDR1 is LGHNA and CDR2 is YSLEER. With 1 base removed from V and 8 bases from J, the gap between germline ends came to 11 bases. The CDR3 is made up of 14 amino acids. The CDR3 is CASSQALGPEKLFF. The CDR3 DNA sequence: TGCGCCAGCAGCCAAGCTTTGGGGCCCGAAAAACTGTTTTTT.

The chain recombines TRBV6-5 with TRBJ1-1; 8 bases fit TRBD1. CDR3 length: 15 amino acids. Germline V gene data show CDR1 as MNHEY and CDR2 as SVGAGI. V was clipped by 4 bases and J by 1 base; unmatched bases: 5. CDR3 bases: TGTGCCAGCAGTTTCCCAGGGGGCGGGAACACTGAAGCTTTCTTT. Translation: CASSFPGGGNTEAFF.

The rearrangement joins TRBV14 to TRBJ2-7, with TRBD1 identical over 8 bases. Germline CDR1 and CDR2: SGHDN and FVKESK. The junction had 6 bases not matched to a gene; V was cut back by 1 base and J by 7 bases. The CDR3 spans 14 residues. For the CDR3, the DNA is TGTGCCAGCAGCCAAGGGACAGGGTCAAGAGAGCAGTACGTC. Its protein product is CASSQGTGSREQYV.

The rearrangement uses TRBV30 and TRBJ1-2; D not certain. Germline V CDR1 and CDR2: GTSNPN, SVGIG (reference sequence). This CDR3 spans 13 amino acids. V lost 5 bases and J lost 6, with 16 bases in between. In DNA form, the CDR3 reads TGTGCCTGGGACCCGATTAATGGGCATGGCTACACCTTC. The encoded protein is CAWDPINGHGYTF.

Turning to this clone: One end of the junction varies from germline; a read error may be responsible. J is TRBJ2-5 and V is TRBV7-3, with 8 bases aligning to TRBD1. This CDR3 spans 14 amino acids. Germline lookup yields CDR1 SGHTA and CDR2 FQGTGA. CDR3 region: CASSSGQGTETQYF. The CDR3, as DNA: TGTGCCAGTAGCTCCGGACAGGGAACAGAGACCCAGTACTTC.

The gene calls are TRBV6-5 and TRBJ1-2, with 12 positions matching TRBD1. CDR1 MNHEY and CDR2 SVGAGI come from the germline V gene. This CDR3 spans 15 amino acids. Germline trimming cut 5 bases from V and 2 bases from J; bases unmatched to any gene: 3. The CDR3 DNA is TGTGCCAGCAGTACCGGGACAGGGGGCAACTATGGCTACACCTTC. Its protein is CASSTGTGGNYGYTF.

This chain connects TRBV6-6 to TRBJ2-7; possible D gene TRBD1, 5 bases. The V end lost 8 bases, the J end lost 3 bases, and 17 bases lay between the germline ends. CDR1 and CDR2 (germline): MNHNY, SVGAGI (reference sequence). CDR3 length equals 14 residues. The CDR3 DNA sequence: TGTGCCAGCGTCCCAACAGGAAATTACTACGAGCAGTACTTC. Protein: CASVPTGNYYEQYF.

The gene calls are TRBV12-3 or TRBV12-4 and TRBJ1-4, with D uncertain. Trimming removed 6 bases from V and 6 bases from J, with 11 bases in between. The length of the CDR3 is 13 residues. CDR3 sequence (DNA): TGTGCCAGCAGGAAGAACTTGGATGAAAAACTGTTTTTT. It is translated as CASRKNLDEKLFF.

This clone was counted a single time. This chain uses TRBV5-6 with TRBJ1-5; weak D call: TRBD1 (6 bases). Germline lookup yields CDR1 SGHDT and CDR2 YYEEEE. Trimming took 1 base from V and 1 from J, leaving 6 bases between them. This CDR3 is built from 14 residues. The CDR3 DNA sequence: TGTGCCAGCAGCTTGACAGGGAGCAATCAGCCCCAGCATTTT. Translated: CASSLTGSNQPQHF.

V gene TRBV19 combines with J gene TRBJ1-1; 8 bases line up with TRBD1. Germline V gene data show CDR1 as LNHDA and CDR2 as SQIVND (reference sequence). The V segment lost 4 bases and the J segment 0 bases; nucleotides outside the gene matches: 7. The CDR3 contains 16 residues. The CDR3 is CASSRQGFSLNTEAFF. The CDR3 nucleotides are TGTGCCAGTAGTAGACAGGGGTTTAGCTTGAACACTGAAGCTTTCTTT.

The genes are TRBV7-2 and TRBJ2-7, with D perhaps TRBD2 (6 bases). The CDR3 is 16 residues long. The germline V gene encodes CDR1 SGHTA and CDR2 FQGNSA. V dropped 1 base and J dropped 3 bases, with 16 bases sitting between them. The CDR3 reads CASSLEWGGAGYEQYF. The DNA of the CDR3 is TGTGCCAGCAGCTTAGAATGGGGCGGGGCGGGCTACGAGCAGTACTTC.

The J gene is TRBJ1-2, the V gene TRBV7-9, with D uncertain. The CDR3 contains 15 residues. V lost 1 base to trimming and J lost 0 bases, with 9 bases between them. Germline V CDR1 and CDR2: SEHNR, FQNEAQ (reference sequence). The CDR3 sequence is CASSLVTRTNYGYTF. CDR3 DNA: TGTGCCAGCAGCTTAGTGACAAGAACTAACTATGGCTACACCTTC.

J is TRBJ1-2 and V is TRBV7-3; 8 bases align to TRBD1. The CDR3 extends over 14 amino acids. Germline trimming cut 2 bases from V and 10 bases from J; bases unmatched to any gene: 9. Germline lookup yields CDR1 SGHTA and CDR2 FQGTGA. CDR3 DNA sequence: TGTGCCAGCAGCTTACTGGACAGGGATCCCCCCTACACCTTC. Translation gives CASSLLDRDPPYTF.

This clone was counted a single time. The V and J genes are TRBV24-1 and TRBJ1-2; TRBD1 agrees at 8 bases. Germline assignment: CDR1 KGHDR and CDR2 SFDVKD. The J segment lost 0 bases and the V segment lost 3 bases, leaving 2 bases of the junction unmatched. This CDR3 is 15 amino acids long. CDR3 coding DNA: TGTGCCACCAGTGATAGGGGACAGGCTAACTATGGCTACACCTTC. Protein: CATSDRGQANYGYTF.

This clone was seen only a few times. The rearrangement uses TRBV5-6 and TRBJ1-4, with 7 bases that match TRBD1. The CDR3 length is 15 residues. V lost 4 bases and J lost 4; bases outside the gene matches: 7. Germline loops: CDR1 SGHDT, CDR2 YYEEEE. Here the CDR3 reads CASSLDRAYNEKLFF. CDR3 DNA: TGTGCCAGCAGCCTAGACAGGGCCTATAATGAAAAACTGTTTTTT.